The T cell receptor (beta chain) under discussion was sequenced for a study of T cell responses to AZD1222 COVID-19 vaccine. Study-wide results and limits: The donor group comprised mostly white British people and more females; the analysis possibly underestimated clonal diversity. Spike as a whole was targeted by vaccine-associated CD4 TCRs, dominant at 160-218 and 743-854. Just five to seven people given AZD1222 tested seropositive at baseline. The reported proportion of spike-specific TCRs targeting unmutated variant regions was nearly half.

Using immunoSEQ multiplex PCR, the repertoire was profiled, and TCRdb retains in-frame clones only, with some absent. Among roughly 170,000 clones, almost 90% were seen once, and the ten largest hold 0.49%. Points on this clone: The antigen remains undetermined.

Sequencing used peripheral blood, obtained on day 0 of AZD1222 vaccination. This sequence originates from an adult in good health.

The CDR3: CASSGTGALGGYTF. The CDR3 region has the DNA TGCGCCAGCAGCGGGACAGGGGCCCTGGGTGGCTACACCTTC. V and J are TRBV4-1 and TRBJ1-2, with 10 bases aligning to TRBD1. Trimming cost V 5 bases and J 7 bases; bases outside gene matches: 7. Germline CDR1 reads MGHRA; CDR2 reads YSYEKL. The CDR3 extends over 14 amino acids.